The 11 T cell receptor beta chains presented below share a single source sample, sequenced in a study of blood T cell repertoires in COVID-19. Sequenced by immunoSEQ multiplex PCR; TCRdb stores in-frame clones only, minus some. Of roughly 200,000 clones listed, over 65% were seen once; the top ten hold around a sixth. The sequencing sample was made of peripheral blood. The receptors originated from a person aged 65 to 79 with COVID-19, enrolled during active disease.

This sequence joins TRBV7-9 and TRBJ2-1, with TRBD1 matching 8 bases. Per the germline V gene, CDR1 is SEHNR and CDR2 is FQNEAQ (reference sequence). The J segment lost 3 bases and the V segment lost 5 bases, leaving 9 bases of the junction unmatched. The CDR3 covers 16 residues. CDR3 loop: CASSPDRGNHYNEQFF. DNA for the CDR3: TGTGCCAGCAGCCCTGACAGGGGAAATCACTACAATGAGCAGTTCTTC.

The chain has TRBV7-2 and TRBJ2-7; a weak D match, TRBD2 (5 bases). The germline gives CDR1 SGHTA, CDR2 FQGNSA. V was trimmed by 2 bases and J by 2 bases, leaving 7 bases between them. This CDR3 is built from 13 residues. The CDR3 is CASSLRDTYEQYF. Written as DNA, the CDR3 is TGTGCCAGCAGCTTACGGGATACCTACGAGCAGTACTTC.

This clone has a single count. The chain employs TRBV5-1 and TRBJ1-2, with D hard to call. There are 14 residues in the CDR3. V gave up 0 bases and J gave up 5 bases, with 11 bases separating them. CDR1 and CDR2 from the germline V gene are SGHRS and YFSETQ. The CDR3 is CASSLAGPLYGYTF. The CDR3 DNA follows: TGCGCCAGCAGCTTGGCCGGTCCTCTTTATGGCTACACCTTC.

The chain joins TRBV6-1 to TRBJ1-1; TRBD1 matches 7 bases. This CDR3 region has 14 residues. V was pared by 5 bases and J by 3 bases, with 6 bases of the junction left unmatched. Per the germline V gene, CDR1 is MNHNS and CDR2 is SASEGT. The CDR3 DNA reads as TGTGCCAGCAGTAACCCAGGGGGTGACACTGAAGCTTTCTTT. It specifies CASSNPGGDTEAFF.

The chain employs TRBV27 and TRBJ2-5, with TRBD2 matching over 14 bases. This CDR3 has 20 residues. CDR1 is MNHEY, CDR2 SMNVEV, per germline (reference sequence). V was pared by 2 bases and J by 2 bases, with 13 bases of the junction left unmatched. This chain's CDR3 is CASSLRGGGLAGELQETQYF. The CDR3 region has the DNA TGTGCCAGCAGTTTAAGAGGGGGGGGACTAGCGGGAGAGTTACAAGAGACCCAGTACTTC.

The chain carries TRBV3-1 (or the pseudogene TRBV3-2) and TRBJ1-5; D is unresolved. CDR3 length: 15 amino acids. Trimming removed 1 base from V and 7 bases from J, with 14 bases in between. Germline values: CDR1 LGHDT, CDR2 YNNKEL (reference sequence). The CDR3 coding sequence is TGTGCCAGCAGCCAAGGATTGCAAAGAGGGCAGCCCCAGCATTTT. It translates to CASSQGLQRGQPQHF.

This clone was seen more than once but under ten times. The chain couples TRBV7-9 to TRBJ2-5; no clear D gene. The germline CDR1 and CDR2 sequences are SEHNR and FQNEAQ (reference sequence). V lost 2 bases to trimming and J lost 4 bases, with 14 bases between them. The CDR3 has 15 residues. This CDR3 is CASSLRRGRGETQYF. Here the CDR3 DNA reads TGTGCCAGCAGCTTACGTCGCGGTAGAGGAGAGACCCAGTACTTC.

The rearrangement joins TRBV7-2 to TRBJ2-1, with a tentative D call TRBD2 (5 bases). The V gene's germline CDR1 is SGHTA and CDR2 FQGNSA. The CDR3 extends over 14 amino acids. The V end lost 5 bases, the J end lost 6 bases, and 14 bases lay between the germline ends. CDR3 in amino acids: CASSVHGLINEQFF. CDR3 DNA sequence: TGTGCCAGCAGCGTACACGGACTTATCAATGAGCAGTTCTTC.

V is TRBV5-1 and J is TRBJ1-6, with TRBD1 as a possible D gene (6 bases). V gave up 4 bases and J gave up 11 bases, with 19 bases separating them. Germline-derived CDR1 and CDR2 are SGHRS and YFSETQ. The CDR3 sequence is 15 residues long. The CDR3 region is CASSPLPDSKTPLHF. The DNA of the CDR3 is TGCGCCAGCAGCCCCCTCCCGGACAGTAAGACACCCCTCCACTTT. Full variable domain (rest looked up from reference TRBV5-1 and TRBJ1-6): KAGVTQTPRYLIKTRGQQVTLSCSPISGHRSVSWYQQTPGQGLQFLFEYFSETQRNKGNFPGRFSGRQFSNSRSEMNVSTLELGDSALYLCASSPLPDSKTPLHFGNGTRLTVT.

The rearrangement joins TRBV5-1 to TRBJ2-7; D possibly corresponds to TRBD2 (6 bases). V dropped 0 bases and J dropped 2 bases, with 12 bases sitting between them. The CDR3 has 15 amino acids. CDR1 is SGHRS, CDR2 YFSETQ, per germline. The CDR3 reads CASSLESGRAYEQYF. The DNA for the CDR3 is TGCGCCAGCAGCTTGGAAAGCGGGCGGGCCTACGAGCAGTACTTC.

The J gene is TRBJ2-1, the V gene TRBV7-2; 10 bases match TRBD1. CDR3 length: 15 residues. Trimming took 1 base from V and 8 from J; bases not matched to a gene: 5. Germline V lookup: CDR1 SGHTA, CDR2 FQGNSA. This CDR3 reads CASSLVGQGMYEQFF. CDR3 bases: TGTGCCAGCAGCTTAGTGGGACAGGGGATGTATGAGCAGTTCTTC. The entire variable domain, with the rest obtained from reference TRBV7-2 and TRBJ2-1, is as follows: GAGVSQSPSNKVTEKGKDVELRCDPISGHTALYWYRQSLGQGLEFLIYFQGNSAPDKSGLPSDRFSAERTGGSVSTLTIQRTQQEDSAVYLCASSLVGQGMYEQFFGPGTRLTVL.